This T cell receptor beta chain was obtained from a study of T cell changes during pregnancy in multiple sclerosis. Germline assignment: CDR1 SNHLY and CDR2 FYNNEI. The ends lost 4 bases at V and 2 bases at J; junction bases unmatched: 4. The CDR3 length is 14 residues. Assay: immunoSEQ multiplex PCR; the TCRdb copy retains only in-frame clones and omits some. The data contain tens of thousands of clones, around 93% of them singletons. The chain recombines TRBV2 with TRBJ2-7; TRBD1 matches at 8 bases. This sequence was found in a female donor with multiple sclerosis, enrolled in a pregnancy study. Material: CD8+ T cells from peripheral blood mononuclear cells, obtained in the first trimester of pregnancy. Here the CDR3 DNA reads TGTGCCAGCAGTGGGGGACAGGAGACCTACGAGCAGTACTTC. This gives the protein CASSGGQETYEQYF.